Within the sample, the clone carrying this TCR delta chain is medium-sized. Its antigen is currently unknown. Other DNA sequences in the same sample also yield this CDR3. RNA was extracted from the cells and then reverse transcribed. Pooled V-gene forward primers with one constant-region reverse primer generated the CDR3 amplicons by multiplex PCR. TCRdb re-called clones from the multiplex PCR reads using CATT. The data show 50,000 to 75,000 delta-chain clones, roughly 16% seen once. The CDR3 has 20 residues. From germline, CDR1 is GEAIGNYY and CDR2 EKD. The J segment lost 5 bases and the V segment lost 0 bases, leaving 21 bases of the junction unmatched. This sample was included in a study of Vδ1+ human thymocytes. General study results and limits: TRD repertoires were essentially private, unlike widely shared TRG clonotypes. Despite high sort purity, roughly a fifth of thymic T cell receptor delta sequences were Vdelta2. Unexpected Vdelta2 sequences could cause misinterpretation of bulk repertoire data. Thymic TRG and TRD repertoires appeared highly polyclonal.

The sorted cells were CD3+ Vdelta1+ Vdelta2- thymocytes from alphabeta-depleted thymus. The V and J genes are TRDV2 and TRDJ1, with 9 bases matching TRDD3. The sequence was collected from a girl under three years old who had congenital heart surgery. The sequencing sample was made of Vdelta1+ gamma-delta thymocytes from the thymus. Indicated subset: FACS-sorted CD3+ TCRalphabeta- TCRVdelta1+ TCRVdelta2- thymocytes. The CDR3 region has the DNA TGTGCCTGTGACACCGGTGGTCCCCGGCTGGGGGATCCCGACCCTGATAAACTCATCTTT. The encoded protein is CACDTGGPRLGDPDPDKLIF.